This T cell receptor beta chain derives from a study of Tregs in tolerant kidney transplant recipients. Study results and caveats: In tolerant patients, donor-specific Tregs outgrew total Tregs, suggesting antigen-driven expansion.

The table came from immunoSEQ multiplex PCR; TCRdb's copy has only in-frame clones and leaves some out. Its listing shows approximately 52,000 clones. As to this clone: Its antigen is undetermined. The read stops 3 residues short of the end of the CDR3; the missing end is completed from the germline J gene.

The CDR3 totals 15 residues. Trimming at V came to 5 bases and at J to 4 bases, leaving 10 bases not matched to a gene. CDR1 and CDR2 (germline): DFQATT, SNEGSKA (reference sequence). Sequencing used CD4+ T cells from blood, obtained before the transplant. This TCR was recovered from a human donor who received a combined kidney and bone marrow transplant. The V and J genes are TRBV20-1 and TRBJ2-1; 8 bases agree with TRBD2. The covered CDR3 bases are TGCAGTGCTTCTCCTATAGCGGGAAGGTACAATGAG. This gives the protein CSASPIAGRYNE. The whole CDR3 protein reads CSASPIAGRYNEQFF.